A single sample gave rise to the 23 T cell receptor beta chains below, sequenced in a study of blood T cell repertoires in COVID-19. Assay used: immunoSEQ multiplex PCR; TCRdb lists only in-frame clones, some missing. The sample lists fewer than 90,000 clones; approximately 86% were seen once. What was sequenced was peripheral blood. Every receptor here comes from a male donor with acute or convalescent COVID-19.

The rearrangement joins TRBV7-8 to TRBJ1-1, with D unclear. The CDR3 loop spans 14 amino acids. The germline CDR1 and CDR2 sequences are SGHVS and FQNEAQ. Deletions cut 4 bases from V and 3 bases from J, with 12 bases between. CDR3 amino acids: CASSWTGVDTEAFF. CDR3 sequence (DNA): TGTGCCAGCAGCTGGACTGGGGTAGACACTGAAGCTTTCTTT.

This clone has only one observation. The gene calls are TRBV6-5 and TRBJ2-3, with 7 bases fitting TRBD2. V dropped 4 bases and J dropped 0; count of bases not matched to a gene: 7. This CDR3 region has 16 residues. Germline V gene sequence: CDR1 MNHEY, CDR2 SVGAGI. CDR3 sequence reads: CASSSSGYSSTDTQYF. DNA of the CDR3: TGTGCCAGCAGTTCTAGCGGATACTCTAGCACAGATACGCAGTATTTT.

The CDR3 nucleotides read TGTGCCAGCAGCAACGCCGACAAAGATACGCAGTATTTT. Translated: CASSNADKDTQYF. The rearrangement links TRBV28 to TRBJ2-3; D is unresolved. Germline V gene lookup returns CDR1 MDHEN and CDR2 SYDVKM. V dropped 6 bases and J dropped 5 bases, with 12 bases sitting between them. CDR3 length: 13 amino acids.

This chain joins TRBV24-1 and TRBJ2-5, with 9 bases fitting TRBD1. CDR1 is KGHDR and CDR2 is SFDVKD in the germline V gene. The CDR3 runs to 16 residues. J gave up 1 base and V 4 bases, and 6 bases lay outside the gene matches. The CDR3 sequence: CATSDPGTGFQETQYF. The CDR3 region has the DNA TGTGCCACCAGTGACCCCGGGACAGGGTTCCAAGAGACCCAGTACTTC.

The chain is built from TRBV6-1 and TRBJ2-3, with TRBD2 matching 12 bases. The CDR3 has 16 residues. The germline V gene encodes CDR1 MNHNS and CDR2 SASEGT. Germline trimming cut 4 bases from V and 3 bases from J; bases unmatched to any gene: 5. The CDR3 loop reads CASSVASGGVTDTQYF. CDR3 coding DNA: TGTGCCAGCAGTGTTGCTAGCGGGGGGGTGACAGATACGCAGTATTTT.

This chain joins TRBV7-6 and TRBJ2-7; TRBD1 agrees at 7 bases. The V and J ends lost 0 bases and 3 bases, in that order; junction bases with no gene match: 8. This CDR3 is 16 amino acids long. The germline V gene has CDR1 SGHVS and CDR2 FNYEAQ. CDR3 region: CASSLAPGQTVYEQYF. The DNA for the CDR3 is TGTGCCAGCAGCTTAGCTCCGGGACAGACCGTCTACGAGCAGTACTTC.

This rearrangement joins TRBV6-5 to TRBJ2-2; the match to TRBD2 covers 8 bases. V was clipped by 6 bases and J by 2 bases; unmatched bases: 5. Germline V CDR1 and CDR2: MNHEY, SVGAGI. CDR3 length equals 15 residues. In nucleotides, the CDR3 is TGTGCCAGCAGAATAGCGGGGTCAAACACCGGGGAGCTGTTTTTT. Translated: CASRIAGSNTGELFF.

CDR3 protein: CASSPPGTGGSPLHF. The CDR3 coding sequence is TGTGCCAGCAGTCCCCCCGGGACAGGGGGTTCACCCCTCCACTTT. This chain connects TRBV27 to TRBJ1-6, with 11 bases that match TRBD1. The germline CDR1 and CDR2 sequences are MNHEY and SMNVEV (reference sequence). The V gene end was trimmed by 5 bases and the J gene end by 9 bases; junction bases not matched to a gene: 6. This CDR3 has 15 amino acids.

V usage is TRBV2 and J usage is TRBJ1-2, with 8 bases that match TRBD1. CDR3 length: 13 residues. The germline CDR1 and CDR2 sequences are SNHLY and FYNNEI. J was trimmed by 6 bases and V by 3 bases; bases with no gene match: 3. Here the CDR3 DNA reads TGTGCCAGCAGTGACTTCAGGGGGCATGGCTACACCTTC. It codes for CASSDFRGHGYTF.

The rearrangement uses TRBV5-6 and TRBJ2-5; TRBD1 might be the D (7 bases). The CDR3 runs 15 residues. Trimming removed 4 bases at V and 4 bases at J, with 17 bases between. Germline V gene sequence: CDR1 SGHDT, CDR2 YYEEEE. The CDR3 coding sequence is TGTGCCAGCAGCGGAGGGACAGTTACGAGAGAGACCCAGTACTTC. It specifies CASSGGTVTRETQYF. The whole variable domain, remainder taken from reference TRBV5-6 and TRBJ2-5, is DAGVTQSPTHLIKTRGQQVTLRCSPKSGHDTVSWYQQALGQGPQFIFQYYEEEERQRGNFPDRFSGHQFPNYSSELNVNALLLGDSALYLCASSGGTVTRETQYFGPGTRLLVL.

The J gene is TRBJ1-3, the V gene TRBV18, with D tentatively TRBD1 (5 bases). The V gene lost 2 bases and the J gene lost 0 bases, with 17 bases spanning the gap. Germline V gene sequence: CDR1 KGHSH, CDR2 LQKENI. This CDR3 region has 18 residues. CDR3 nucleotides: TGTGCCAGCTCACCATTGGCAGGGTCCCTTCGCTCTGGAAACACCATATATTTT. The encoded protein is CASSPLAGSLRSGNTIYF.

V and J are TRBV5-1 and TRBJ1-6, with D perhaps matching TRBD1 (5 bases). The CDR3 is made up of 14 amino acids. Deletions cut 1 base from V and 9 bases from J, with 11 bases between. Germline V gene lookup returns CDR1 SGHRS and CDR2 YFSETQ. The DNA for the CDR3 is TGCGCCAGCAGCTTGCCAGGGAATGGTTCACCCCTCCACTTT. Its protein is CASSLPGNGSPLHF.

The chain links TRBV19 to TRBJ1-1; TRBD1 agrees at 9 bases. This CDR3 is 14 amino acids long. After removal of 9 bases from V and 1 base from J, the junction contained 6 bases not matched to a gene. Per the germline V gene, CDR1 is LNHDA and CDR2 is SQIVND (reference sequence). The CDR3 protein is CASGTDRGNTEAFF. The CDR3 bases are TGTGCCAGCGGTACGGACAGGGGGAACACTGAAGCTTTCTTT.

The chain has TRBV18 and TRBJ2-7; 9 nucleotides agree with TRBD1. Germline CDR1 is KGHSH and CDR2 is LQKENI. The CDR3 runs to 13 residues. V shed 4 bases and J 6 bases; nucleotides not matched to a gene: 4. The CDR3 here is CASSLGTGIEQYF. The DNA for the CDR3 is TGTGCCAGCTCACTCGGGACAGGGATCGAGCAGTACTTC.

The rearrangement links TRBV5-1 to TRBJ2-7, with TRBD1 matching over 11 bases. J gave up 3 bases and V 3 bases, and 8 bases lay outside the gene matches. CDR1 and CDR2 (germline): SGHRS, YFSETQ. The CDR3 covers 16 residues. The CDR3, as DNA: TGCGCCAGCAGCTCCCACCCGGGACAGGGGGGCTACGAGCAGTACTTC. Amino acid sequence: CASSSHPGQGGYEQYF.

The gene calls are TRBV6-6 and TRBJ1-1; TRBD1 matches 8 bases. With V trimmed by 4 bases and J by 3 bases, 7 bases remained unmatched. The CDR3 loop spans 15 amino acids. Germline V CDR1 and CDR2: MNHNY, SVGAGI (reference sequence). The CDR3 protein is CASSFRTGSDTEAFF. The CDR3 nucleotides are TGTGCCAGCAGTTTCCGGACAGGGTCAGACACTGAAGCTTTCTTT.

V usage is TRBV24-1 and J usage is TRBJ2-1; 9 nucleotides match TRBD1. Germline CDR1 and CDR2: KGHDR and SFDVKD. This CDR3 comprises 16 residues. The J segment lost 5 bases and the V segment lost 6 bases, leaving 10 bases of the junction unmatched. CDR3 coding DNA: TGTGCCACCAGTACCACCGGGACAGGGCCCCACAATGAGCAGTTCTTC. Its protein is CATSTTGTGPHNEQFF.

The chain combines TRBV5-1 with TRBJ1-2; 9 nucleotides align to TRBD1. Germline trimming cut 4 bases from V and 12 bases from J; bases unmatched to any gene: 10. The CDR3 has 13 residues. CDR1 and CDR2 (germline): SGHRS, YFSETQ. The CDR3 loop is CASSPGQGDSDTF. The CDR3 region has the DNA TGCGCCAGCAGCCCGGGACAGGGAGACTCTGACACCTTC.

CDR3 bases: TGCGCCAGCAGCTGGGACGGGAGAGGGACTGAAGCTTTCTTT. Translating gives CASSWDGRGTEAFF. The V and J genes are TRBV5-1 and TRBJ1-1; weak D call: TRBD1 (5 bases). CDR1 is SGHRS and CDR2 is YFSETQ in the germline V gene. CDR3 size: 14 residues. Trimming took 3 bases from V and 5 from J, leaving 14 bases between them.

This clone was seen a single time. The chain has TRBV18 and TRBJ1-1, with TRBD1 matching over 7 bases. This CDR3 comprises 13 residues. Unmatched junction bases numbered 1, after V lost 3 bases and J lost 3 bases. Germline V gives CDR1 KGHSH, CDR2 LQKENI. The CDR3 region has the DNA TGTGCCAGCTCACCCCAGGGGGACACTGAAGCTTTCTTT. Translated: CASSPQGDTEAFF.

This chain connects TRBV27 to TRBJ2-3, with 8 bases fitting TRBD1. Trimming took 6 bases from V and 1 from J; bases not matched to a gene: 12. Germline CDR1 reads MNHEY; CDR2 reads SMNVEV (reference sequence). The CDR3 is 17 amino acids. CDR3 in DNA: TGTGCCAGCAGGCCGGACTTCAGGGGGCAACGCACAGATACGCAGTATTTT. Protein product: CASRPDFRGQRTDTQYF.

The chain carries TRBV19 and TRBJ2-2, with 10 bases lining up with TRBD2. Germline lookup yields CDR1 LNHDA and CDR2 SQIVND (reference sequence). This CDR3 spans 18 amino acids. The V and J ends lost 6 bases and 3 bases, in that order; junction bases with no gene match: 13. The CDR3 here is CASSPSRASGGYTGELFF. CDR3 in DNA: TGTGCCAGTAGCCCAAGTAGGGCTAGCGGGGGATACACCGGGGAGCTGTTTTTT. Complete variable domain (other parts from reference TRBV19 and TRBJ2-2): DGGITQSPKYLFRKEGQNVTLSCEQNLNHDAMYWYRQDPGQGLRLIYYSQIVNDFQKGDIAEGYSVSREKKESFPLTVTSAQKNPTAFYLCASSPSRASGGYTGELFFGEGSRLTVL.

This chain links TRBV5-1 with TRBJ1-4, with D tentatively TRBD1 (6 bases). V dropped 6 bases and J dropped 0 bases, with 18 bases sitting between them. The germline gives CDR1 SGHRS, CDR2 YFSETQ. CDR3 length: 17 residues. CDR3 coding DNA: TGCGCCAGCACCCGCGCAGGACAGAGCGCAACTAATGAAAAACTGTTTTTT. Its protein product is CASTRAGQSATNEKLFF.